A single sample gave rise to the 3 T cell receptor beta chains below, sequenced in a study of OX40 agonist ivuxolimab in advanced cancers. Sequencing was performed with immunoSEQ multiplex PCR; in TCRdb, only in-frame clones are kept and a portion is missing. The sample yields approximately 76,000 clones, about 88% seen once. This specimen was CD4+ or CD8+ T cells sorted from blood, taken in a trial of the OX40 agonist ivuxolimab. The receptors originated from an adult with an advanced solid tumor such as melanoma, head and neck, liver or kidney cancer.

This chain joins TRBV9 and TRBJ2-3; D perhaps matches TRBD1 (6 bases). CDR1 is SGDLS, CDR2 YYNGEE, per germline. V was cut by 0 bases and J by 3 bases, with 17 bases left in between. The CDR3 is 17 amino acids. The CDR3 loop is CASSVVGEDSPTDTQYF. CDR3 in DNA: TGTGCCAGCAGCGTAGTCGGCGAGGACAGTCCTACAGATACGCAGTATTTT.

This sequence joins TRBV7-6 and TRBJ1-1; no reliable D call. V was clipped by 1 base and J by 3 bases, with 9 bases between them. The CDR3 covers 14 residues. The germline gives CDR1 SGHVS, CDR2 FNYEAQ. The CDR3 DNA reads as TGTGCCAGCAGCTTAGAGGGTTGGGACACTGAAGCTTTCTTT. This translates into CASSLEGWDTEAFF.

This clone showed up just once. V is TRBV10-3 and J is TRBJ2-7; 8 nucleotides align to TRBD1. Germline V gene data show CDR1 as ENHRY and CDR2 as SYGVKD. The length of the CDR3 is 15 residues. V dropped 2 bases and J dropped 1; count of bases not matched to a gene: 4. DNA for the CDR3: TGTGCCATCAGTGAGCCTACAGGGGGTTCCTACGAGCAGTACTTC. Its protein is CAISEPTGGSYEQYF.